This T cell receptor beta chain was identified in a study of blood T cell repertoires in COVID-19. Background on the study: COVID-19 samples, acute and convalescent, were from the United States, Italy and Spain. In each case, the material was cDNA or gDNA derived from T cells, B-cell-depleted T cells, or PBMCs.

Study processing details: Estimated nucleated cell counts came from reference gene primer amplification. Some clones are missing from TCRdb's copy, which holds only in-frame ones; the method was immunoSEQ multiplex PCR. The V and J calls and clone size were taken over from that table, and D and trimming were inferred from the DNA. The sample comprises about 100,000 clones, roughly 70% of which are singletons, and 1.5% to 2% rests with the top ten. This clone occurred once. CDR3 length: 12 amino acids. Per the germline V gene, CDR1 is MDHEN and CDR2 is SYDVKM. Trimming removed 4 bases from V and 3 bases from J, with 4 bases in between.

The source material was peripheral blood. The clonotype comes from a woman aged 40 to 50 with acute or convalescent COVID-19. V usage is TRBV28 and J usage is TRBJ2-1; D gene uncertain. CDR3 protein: CASSSVYNEQFF. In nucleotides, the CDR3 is TGTGCCAGCAGTTCGGTCTACAATGAGCAGTTCTTC.